A single sample gave rise to the 27 T cell receptor beta chains below, sequenced in a study of T cells in Graves' hyperthyroidism and ophthalmopathy. Amplified TCR beta CDR3 regions came from RNA transcripts. First-round RT-PCR of the TCR CDR3 relied on the HTBI primer set. In TCRdb, the multiplex PCR reads were re-called with MiXCR into one record per CDR3 protein. The data show approximately 720,000 distinct CDR3 sequences, approximately 19% seen once. The material sequenced was blood. These receptors were taken from a woman in her 50s with Graves' hyperthyroidism that later progressed to Graves' ophthalmopathy.

The chain carries TRBV7-8 and TRBJ1-5; weak D call: TRBD1 (6 bases). V lost 2 bases to trimming and J lost 6 bases, with 20 bases between them. The germline V gene encodes CDR1 SGHVS and CDR2 FQNEAQ. The CDR3 consists of 17 residues. The CDR3 DNA reads as TGTGCCAGCAGCTTATCAGGAGGTGAGGGGGTTGGTCAGCCCCAGCATTTT. Protein product: CASSLSGGEGVGQPQHF.

This clonotype was observed at least ten times. The rearrangement links TRBV11-2 to TRBJ1-4, with D uncertain. V was clipped by 3 bases and J by 0 bases, with 8 bases between them. This CDR3 region has 15 residues. CDR1 and CDR2 from the germline V gene are SGHAT and FQNNGV. The CDR3, as DNA: TGTGCCAGCAGCTTCCCCCTTGCAACTAATGAAAAACTGTTTTTT. Translation: CASSFPLATNEKLFF.

This rearrangement joins TRBV5-1 to TRBJ2-1; D might be TRBD1 or TRBD2, each matching 7 bases. The CDR3 has 15 amino acids. V shed 6 bases and J shed 0 bases, with 13 bases lying between them. Germline CDR1 is SGHRS and CDR2 is YFSETQ. The CDR3 region is CASTRGGSSYNEQFF. CDR3 DNA sequence: TGCGCCAGCACCAGGGGGGGGAGCTCCTACAATGAGCAGTTCTTC.

This clonotype showed up many times. The genes are TRBV27 and TRBJ1-5; no definite D call. The CDR3 sequence is 14 residues long. V was pared by 6 bases and J by 0 bases, with 9 bases between. CDR1 and CDR2 from the germline V gene are MNHEY and SMNVEV (reference sequence). The CDR3 loop reads CASRRSYSNQPQHF. In DNA form, the CDR3 reads TGTGCCAGCAGACGTTCTTATAGCAATCAGCCCCAGCATTTT.

This clonotype was observed many times. CDR3 loop: CASGQGEKLFF. The CDR3 bases are TGTGCCAGCGGACAGGGTGAAAAACTGTTTTTT. The chain has TRBV2 and TRBJ1-4; 8 bases are a match to TRBD1. The CDR3 totals 11 residues. Germline CDR1 is SNHLY and CDR2 is FYNNEI. The trim removed 8 bases at V and 7 bases at J, leaving 0 bases unmatched. The variable domain in full, with the rest retrieved from reference TRBV2 and TRBJ1-4, is EPEVTQTPSHQVTQMGQEVILRCVPISNHLYFYWYRQILGQKVEFLVSFYNNEISEKSEIFDDQFSVERPDGSNFTLKIRSTKLEDSAMYFCASGQGEKLFFGSGTQLSVL.

The chain carries TRBV15 and TRBJ1-2; D is perhaps TRBD1 (6 bases). The CDR3 runs 16 residues. Germline V lookup: CDR1 LNHNV, CDR2 YYDKDF (reference sequence). The ends were cut back, 0 bases at V and 5 bases at J, with 16 bases in the middle. CDR3 residues: CATSRDWDTLWYGYTF. The DNA of the CDR3 is TGTGCCACCAGCAGAGATTGGGACACCCTTTGGTATGGCTACACCTTC.

V usage is TRBV6-1 and J usage is TRBJ1-2; possibly TRBD1 for D (6 bases). Trimming stripped 7 bases from V and 4 bases from J, with 16 bases between. CDR3 length: 14 residues. Germline CDR1 MNHNS, CDR2 SASEGT. The CDR3 DNA reads as TGTGCCAGCAAGGCAGGGGACGGGTTCTATGGCTACACCTTC. Its protein product is CASKAGDGFYGYTF.

J is TRBJ1-3 and V is TRBV7-6; weak D call: TRBD1 (5 bases). The CDR3 runs 16 residues. The germline V and J ends were trimmed by 1 base and 2 bases, with 12 bases remaining between them. CDR1 is SGHVS, CDR2 FNYEAQ, per germline. The CDR3 DNA sequence: TGTGCCAGCAGCTTAGGACTCCAGGGAACTGGAAACACCATATATTTT. It encodes CASSLGLQGTGNTIYF.

Concerning this clonotype: With a much larger clone just one base away, this may be a read error. The chain employs TRBV5-5 and TRBJ1-1; 7 bases fit TRBD1. This CDR3 comprises 14 residues. Germline CDR1 SGHKS, CDR2 YYEKEE (reference sequence). Written as DNA, the CDR3 is TGTACCAGCAGCTTGTGGACAGGAACCACTGAAGCTTTCTTT. It encodes CTSSLWTGTTEAFF.

This clonotype was counted at least ten times. The chain couples TRBV5-1 to TRBJ1-1; no reliable D call. V shed 1 base and J shed 1 base, with 14 bases lying between them. CDR3 length equals 16 residues. CDR1 is SGHRS, CDR2 YFSETQ, per germline. The CDR3: CASSLYTEGTNTEAFF. CDR3 DNA: TGCGCCAGCAGCTTGTACACGGAAGGTACGAACACTGAAGCTTTCTTT.

This clonotype was recorded at least ten times. The CDR3 spells CASSPSGQAYGYTF. DNA of the CDR3: TGTGCCAGCTCACCATCGGGACAAGCCTATGGCTACACCTTC. The rearrangement joins TRBV18 to TRBJ1-2; weak D call: TRBD1 (6 bases). The V gene lost 2 bases and the J gene lost 4 bases, with 11 bases spanning the gap. Germline CDR1 and CDR2: KGHSH and LQKENI. The CDR3 loop spans 14 amino acids.

This clonotype was recorded at least ten times. This chain connects TRBV3-1 to TRBJ2-7; 7 nucleotides agree with TRBD1. Germline values: CDR1 LGHDT, CDR2 YNNKEL (reference sequence). Germline trimming cut 5 bases from V and 3 bases from J; bases unmatched to any gene: 13. The length of the CDR3 is 16 residues. The CDR3 DNA follows: TGTGCCAGCAGCTCACAGCCCGTCCGACAGGGCTACGAGCAGTACTTC. It specifies CASSSQPVRQGYEQYF.

The rearrangement links TRBV7-6 to TRBJ1-1; a weak D match, TRBD1 (6 bases). Germline loops: CDR1 SGHVS, CDR2 FNYEAQ. V lost 4 bases and J 0 bases, leaving 12 bases between the germline ends. The CDR3 sequence is 15 residues long. The CDR3 is CASSSPGAVNTEAFF. CDR3 in DNA: TGTGCCAGCAGCTCCCCGGGGGCAGTGAACACTGAAGCTTTCTTT.

This clonotype occurred many times. The V gene is TRBV3-1, the J gene TRBJ1-2, with unresolved D. The germline V gene encodes CDR1 LGHDT and CDR2 YNNKEL (reference sequence). The CDR3 contains 17 residues. Trimming left V 1 base short and J 0 bases short, with 15 bases between. CDR3 nucleotides: TGTGCCAGCAGCCAAGGGGCCGCCAGCGGAGCTAACTATGGCTACACCTTC. Protein: CASSQGAASGANYGYTF.

This clonotype was recorded a few times. The rearrangement joins TRBV10-3 to TRBJ1-3, with D unresolved. CDR1 is ENHRY and CDR2 is SYGVKD in the germline V gene. V shed 3 bases and J shed 0 bases, with 9 bases lying between them. This CDR3 contains 15 residues. In DNA form, the CDR3 reads TGTGCCATCAGTGATAAGTCTAGCTCTGGAAACACCATATATTTT. Translation gives CAISDKSSSGNTIYF.

As concerns this clonotype: The conserved closing phenylalanine or tryptophan is absent in this CDR3, likely reflecting a read error. This sequence joins TRBV6-1 and TRBJ1-6; no firm D call. The germline V gene encodes CDR1 MNHNS and CDR2 SASEGT. The V end was cut by 7 bases, the J end by 4 bases, with 11 bases between. The CDR3 runs to 14 residues. The CDR3 region has the DNA TGTGCCAGCAAGACGGACCAGTATAATTCACCCCTCCACTCT. It yields the protein CASKTDQYNSPLHS.

This clonotype was found a few times. The rearrangement joins TRBV13 to TRBJ1-2, with D hard to call. CDR1 is PRHDT and CDR2 is FYEKMQ in the germline V gene (reference sequence). The CDR3 loop spans 11 amino acids. The V end was cut by 0 bases, the J end by 12 bases, with 8 bases between. The CDR3 loop reads CASSLGVRNTF. CDR3 in DNA: TGTGCCAGCAGCTTAGGGGTCAGGAACACCTTC.

This clonotype was recorded at least ten times. The CDR3 protein is CASSLVGTAQETQYF. CDR3 in DNA: TGTGCCAGCAGCTTAGTCGGTACGGCCCAAGAGACCCAGTACTTC. The V and J genes are TRBV7-9 and TRBJ2-5; D gene uncertain. Germline loops: CDR1 SEHNR, CDR2 FQNEAQ (reference sequence). The germline V and J ends were trimmed by 1 base and 1 base, with 10 bases remaining between them. The CDR3 runs to 15 residues.

The chain links TRBV30 to TRBJ1-1; D is ambiguous. The CDR3 runs 12 residues. Germline V CDR1 and CDR2: GTSNPN, SVGIG (reference sequence). V lost 4 bases to trimming and J lost 11 bases, with 17 bases between them. CDR3 in DNA: TGTGCCTGGATCCCCGGAGGGCTTGGTGCTTTCTTT. It translates to CAWIPGGLGAFF.

This clonotype was counted between two and nine times. The chain links TRBV20-1 to TRBJ2-1, with 9 bases aligning to TRBD1. Germline CDR1 and CDR2: DFQATT and SNEGSKA (reference sequence). After removal of 7 bases from V and 5 bases from J, the junction contained 9 bases not matched to a gene. The CDR3 runs to 14 residues. CDR3 residues: CSGDREIWDNEQFF. The CDR3 nucleotides read TGCAGTGGGGACAGGGAGATATGGGACAATGAGCAGTTCTTC.

The chain joins TRBV19 to TRBJ1-1; possibly TRBD1 for D (6 bases). This CDR3 contains 14 residues. The germline V gene encodes CDR1 LNHDA and CDR2 SQIVND (reference sequence). Trimming pared 3 bases from V and 8 bases from J, leaving 16 bases between. This CDR3 is CASSIKSGGTEAFF. CDR3 coding DNA: TGTGCCAGTAGTATTAAGTCGGGAGGGACAGAAGCTTTCTTT.

The gene calls are TRBV18 and TRBJ1-6; weak D call: TRBD1 (5 bases). CDR1 and CDR2 from the germline V gene are KGHSH and LQKENI. V was trimmed by 4 bases and J by 14 bases, leaving 12 bases between them. The CDR3 length is 12 residues. CDR3 sequence: CASSQGRMALHF. The CDR3 DNA is TGTGCCAGCTCACAGGGGCGGATGGCCCTCCACTTT.

The chain carries TRBV29-1 and TRBJ2-1, with D possibly being TRBD1 (6 bases). Trimming left V 7 bases short and J 6 bases short, with 13 bases between. The CDR3 has 12 residues. Germline CDR1 is SQVTM and CDR2 is ANQGSEA. DNA for the CDR3: TGCAGCGGCAAACAGGGTACCAATGAGCAGTTCTTC. The encoded protein is CSGKQGTNEQFF.

This clonotype was detected once. CDR3 bases: TGTGCCAGCAGTGCGGGTGGGGACAGGGACTACGAGCAGTACTTC. This encodes CASSAGGDRDYEQYF. This sequence joins TRBV6-1 and TRBJ2-7; 9 nucleotides align to TRBD1. Germline trimming cut 4 bases from V and 3 bases from J; bases unmatched to any gene: 7. The CDR3 has 15 residues. The germline CDR1 and CDR2 sequences are MNHNS and SASEGT.

This clonotype came up many times. The rearrangement links TRBV6-1 to TRBJ1-1; D ambiguous. The CDR3 has 15 residues. Germline V lookup: CDR1 MNHNS, CDR2 SASEGT. The V gene lost 2 bases and the J gene lost 0 bases, with 10 bases spanning the gap. CDR3 coding DNA: TGTGCCAGCAGTGAATTTGGGGAGATGAACACTGAAGCTTTCTTT. It specifies CASSEFGEMNTEAFF.

The rearrangement links TRBV29-1 to TRBJ2-3, with 7 bases matching TRBD1. V shed 6 bases and J 2 bases; nucleotides not matched to a gene: 5. CDR3 size: 13 residues. Germline lookup yields CDR1 SQVTM and CDR2 ANQGSEA. For the CDR3, the DNA is TGCAGCGTGGCACAGGGGATCACAGATACGCAGTATTTT. Protein: CSVAQGITDTQYF.

The rearrangement links TRBV30 to TRBJ1-4, with D maybe TRBD1 (5 bases). Germline assignment: CDR1 GTSNPN and CDR2 SVGIG (reference sequence). This CDR3 region has 14 residues. V was cut by 3 bases and J by 1 base, with 9 bases left in between. CDR3 sequence (DNA): TGTGCCTGGAGACCGGGGGTAACTAATGAAAAACTGTTTTTT. Its translation: CAWRPGVTNEKLFF.